The 8 T cell receptor beta chains given below trace back to one sample, sequenced in a study of tumor-infiltrating lymphocytes in oesophageal squamous cell carcinoma (dated by TCRdb to the mid-2010s). The library came from PCR. The run used an Illumina HiSeq 2000. TCRdb handled the public reads itself, with Q25 trimming in fastp and clone calling in MiXCR, and kept productive beta chains. Each CDR3 protein appears once, grouped with its most common genes and DNA. This sample holds tens of thousands of distinct CDR3 sequences; approximately 34% were observed only once. Of the sample, 15% to 20% is held by the ten largest clones. Sequencing used esophageal tumor tissue. Receptors were obtained from a female donor with esophageal squamous cell carcinoma.

This clonotype is a singleton in its sample. No conserved phenylalanine or tryptophan ends this CDR3, so it is likely a read error. The limits of the CDR3 on the DNA are not certain, so only TCRdb's listed CDR3 is given. V is TRBV7-3 and J is TRBJ2-3; the D call TRBD1 from the table was never checked on the DNA. Germline CDR1 and CDR2: SGHTA and FQGTGA. The CDR3 adds up to 18 amino acids, both ends counted. The CDR3 spells CASSTTTGRSYNEQFFGP.

By its share, this clonotype is medium-sized. V is TRBV11-2 and J is TRBJ2-7; the match to TRBD2 covers 10 bases. Looked up from germline, CDR1 is SGHAT and CDR2 is FQNNGV. Trimming cost V 2 bases and J 7 bases; bases outside gene matches: 20. This CDR3 comprises 19 residues. CDR3 in amino acids: CASSLYRLAGSSEAGEQYF. The CDR3 DNA reads as TGTGCCAGCAGCTTATACCGACTAGCGGGCTCATCGGAAGCAGGGGAGCAGTACTTC.

As to this clonotype: Since no conserved phenylalanine or tryptophan closes the CDR3, a read error is the likely cause. The limits of the CDR3 on the DNA are not certain, so only TCRdb's listed CDR3 is given. The V gene is TRBV6-2 or TRBV6-3, the J gene TRBJ2-7; TRBD2, the D gene given by the table, was not confirmed from the DNA. CDR1 MNHEY and CDR2 SVGEGT come from the germline V gene. The CDR3 is 15 residues long, counting both termini. CDR3 protein: CASERQSNYGYTFGS.

This clonotype was seen ten or more times. The chain recombines TRBV6-1 with TRBJ2-7, with 8 bases aligning to TRBD1. This CDR3 spans 14 amino acids. Germline V gene lookup returns CDR1 MNHNS and CDR2 SASEGT. The V segment lost 2 bases and the J segment 3 bases; nucleotides outside the gene matches: 3. The CDR3 coding sequence is TGTGCCAGCAGTGAACGGACAGGGATCTACGAGCAGTACTTC. Translating it yields CASSERTGIYEQYF.

The CDR3 nucleotides read TGTGCCAGCAGCTTAGCGACAGGGTTCCAAGAGACCCAGTACTTC. It is translated as CASSLATGFQETQYF. V and J are TRBV7-2 and TRBJ2-5; 7 nucleotides line up with TRBD1. Trimming removed 0 bases from V and 1 base from J; junction bases left unmatched: 2. The germline V gene encodes CDR1 SGHTA and CDR2 FQGNSA. CDR3 size: 15 residues.

This chain uses TRBV20-1 with TRBJ1-5; 8 positions match TRBD1. Trimming took 6 bases from V and 7 from J; bases not matched to a gene: 11. The CDR3 is 14 residues long. CDR1 and CDR2 (germline): DFQATT, SNEGSKA (reference sequence). The CDR3: CSAGHGTGGQPQHF. The DNA of the CDR3 is TGCAGTGCGGGCCATGGGACAGGAGGGCAGCCCCAGCATTTT.

The CDR3 nucleotides read TGTGCCAGCAGCTTAGACGGGAGGGCCAGTGAGCAGTACTTC. This translates into CASSLDGRASEQYF. This chain links TRBV11-2 with TRBJ2-3, with 8 bases aligning to TRBD2. Matching the DNA end better, TRBJ2-7 makes the J call doubtful. CDR1 is SGHAT, CDR2 FQNNGV, per germline. This CDR3 spans 14 amino acids.

The chain uses TRBV7-4 and TRBJ2-5; unclear D gene. The assigned J gene may be wrong: the sequence end matches TRBJ2-1 better. The CDR3 sequence is 17 residues long. Per the germline V gene, CDR1 is SGHVT and CDR2 is SQSDAQ. The DNA of the CDR3 is TGTGCCAGCAGCTTAGGCCCAAACAGTGCGGTGAACGATGAGCAGTTCTTC. It specifies CASSLGPNSAVNDEQFF.